This T cell receptor (beta chain) was sequenced during a study of blood T cell repertoires in COVID-19. V gave up 4 bases and J gave up 4 bases; unmatched junction bases: 9. CDR1 is MNHNS, CDR2 SASEGT, per germline. CDR3 size: 16 residues. Method: immunoSEQ multiplex PCR; TCRdb's copy keeps in-frame clones and lacks some. Of 200,000 to 250,000 clones listed, around 90% are singletons. The sample consisted of PBMCs or T cells enriched from blood (not recorded which). The chain combines TRBV6-1 with TRBJ1-3, with TRBD1 matching over 8 bases. The source of this sequence is a woman aged 18-30 years who had recovered from COVID-19. The chain's CDR3 is CASSAQLTGDGNTIYF. The CDR3 region has the DNA TGTGCCAGCAGTGCGCAATTGACAGGGGACGGAAACACCATATATTTT.